These T cell receptor beta chains were read from a single sample in a study of blood T cell repertoires in COVID-19. The assay was immunoSEQ multiplex PCR, and TCRdb's table has in-frame clones only and misses some. The table has 150,000 to 200,000 clones, approximately 78% seen once. Source material: peripheral blood. Every receptor here comes from a human donor in a cohort sampled during active COVID-19. CDR3s include the opening cysteine and the closing phenylalanine or tryptophan. D genes are given only for firm matches. Clone size, where shown, is once, few, many, or a class for clones that have expanded.

d_call	clone_size	v_call	j_call	cdr3_nt	cdr3_aa
TRBD2	-	TRBV5-1	TRBJ2-1	TGCGCCAGCAGCGAATCTAGCGGGGGTCGCTCCTACAATGAGCAGTTCTTC	CASSESSGGRSYNEQFF
-	-	TRBV7-9	TRBJ2-6	TGTGCCAGCAGCTTAGCAGGGGTGGCGGGGGCCAACGTCCTGACTTTC	CASSLAGVAGANVLTF
-	-	TRBV4-1	TRBJ1-5	TGCGCCAGCAGCCAAGATGGCGGGGGGAGCAATCAGCCCCAGCATTTT	CASSQDGGGSNQPQHF
TRBD1	-	TRBV10-3	TRBJ1-1	TGTGCCTCGGACAGGGGAGGCATGAACACTGAAGCTTTCTTT	CASDRGGMNTEAFF
TRBD1	-	TRBV18	TRBJ2-2	TGTGCCAGCTCTCTGGACAGGCTTCGAACCGGGGAGCTGTTTTTT	CASSLDRLRTGELFF
-	-	TRBV19	TRBJ1-5	TGTGCCAGTAGCCCGACAGTAAGCAATCAGCCCCAGCATTTT	CASSPTVSNQPQHF
-	-	TRBV11-1	TRBJ2-5	TGTGCCAGCAGCTTAGCCAGGCGAGAGACCCAGTACTTC	CASSLARRETQYF
TRBD1	-	TRBV6-1	TRBJ2-7	TGTGCCAGCAGTGAAGCGCTTCGGGCAGGGGGCCTATCCTACGAGCAGTACTTC	CASSEALRAGGLSYEQYF
TRBD2	-	TRBV5-1	TRBJ2-7	TGCGCCAGCAGGGCGGGACTAAACTACGAGCAGTACTTC	CASRAGLNYEQYF
-	-	TRBV14	TRBJ2-2	TGTGCCAGCAGCCAAGACCCCGGACAGTCCACCGGGGAGCTGTTTTTT	CASSQDPGQSTGELFF
TRBD2	-	TRBV9	TRBJ2-3	TGTGCCAGCAGCGTAGCCGGGACTAGTACAGATACGCAGTATTTT	CASSVAGTSTDTQYF
-	-	TRBV11-2	TRBJ2-3	TGTGCCAGCAGCTTAGCGAGGTCTGATACGCAGTATTTT	CASSLARSDTQYF
-	-	TRBV19	TRBJ2-1	TGTGCCAGTATCACAGGATACAATGAGCAGTTCTTC	CASITGYNEQFF
TRBD2	-	TRBV27	TRBJ2-1	TGTGCCAGCAGTTTTCGGGGGGGCTCCTACAATGAGCAGTTCTTC	CASSFRGGSYNEQFF
TRBD2	-	TRBV4-3	TRBJ2-1	TGCGCCAGCAGCCAAGTCCGGACTAGCGGGGGCCACAATGAGCAGTTCTTC	CASSQVRTSGGHNEQFF
TRBD1	-	TRBV19	TRBJ1-6	TGTGCCACCACGGCACAGGGGGATTCACCCCTCCACTTT	CATTAQGDSPLHF
-	-	TRBV4-3	TRBJ1-6	TGCGCCAGCAGCCATCGAGGACAGAATTCACCCCTCCACTTT	CASSHRGQNSPLHF
-	-	TRBV2	TRBJ1-5	TGTGCCAGCAGTAGAGGCTGGTCCCAGCATTTT	CASSRGWSQHF
-	-	TRBV27	TRBJ1-2	TGTGCCAGCAGTTTATCGGTTACAGCTAACTATGGCTACACCTTC	CASSLSVTANYGYTF
-	-	TRBV10-1	TRBJ2-3	TGCGCCAGCAGTGATACAGCTCGGGGGACGCAGTATTTT	CASSDTARGTQYF
TRBD2	-	TRBV6-4	TRBJ2-2	TGTGCCAGCAGTGACGGGGGAGTAGCGGGAGAGAGTAGGATTGGGGAGCTGTTTTTT	CASSDGGVAGESRIGELFF
TRBD1	-	TRBV19	TRBJ1-1	TGTGCCAGTACCAAGGGGGCAGGGAGGATGAACACTGAAGCTTTCTTT	CASTKGAGRMNTEAFF
TRBD2	-	TRBV2	TRBJ2-1	TGTGCCAGCAGGGGGGGACTAGCGATTGGGGAGCAGTTCTTC	CASRGGLAIGEQFF
-	-	TRBV9	TRBJ2-2	TGTGCCAGCAGTCAGGGGGGCAGCGGGGAGCTGTTTTTT	CASSQGGSGELFF
-	-	TRBV27	TRBJ2-3	TGTGCCAGCAGCACACACGGGGTAACAGATACGCAGTATTTT	CASSTHGVTDTQYF
TRBD1	-	TRBV4-3	TRBJ2-4	TGCGCCAGCAGCCAAGGGACAGGGGGGGAAAACATTCAGTACTTC	CASSQGTGGENIQYF
TRBD1	few	TRBV5-6	TRBJ1-1	TGTGCCAGCAGCTCTGTCTTTTTCGGGACAGGGAACACTGAAGCTTTCTTT	CASSSVFFGTGNTEAFF
-	-	TRBV5-4	TRBJ1-1	TGTGCCAGCAGCTTCAGGGGAAACACTGAAGCTTTCTTT	CASSFRGNTEAFF
TRBD1	-	TRBV7-8	TRBJ1-2	TGTGCCAGCAGCTGGGGACAGGGGAGCGGCTACACCTTC	CASSWGQGSGYTF
-	-	TRBV19	TRBJ1-3	TGTGCCAGTTCCGTCAGTACAGGCCCCTCTGGAAACACCATATATTTT	CASSVSTGPSGNTIYF
TRBD1	many	TRBV4-1	TRBJ1-1	TGCGCCAGCAGCGACCGAACAGGGGGCGCGACTGAAGCTTTCTTT	CASSDRTGGATEAFF
-	-	TRBV5-1	TRBJ2-2	TGCGCCAGTCATACCGGGACAACGAACACCGGGGAGCTGTTTTTT	CASHTGTTNTGELFF
-	-	TRBV7-2	TRBJ1-2	TGTGCCAGCAGCTTAGGGGCAGGGAACTATGGCTACACCTTC	CASSLGAGNYGYTF
-	once	TRBV29-1	TRBJ2-1	TGCAGCGTTGACACCGGAGGGCGTGTTGAGCAGTTCTTC	CSVDTGGRVEQFF
-	-	TRBV9	TRBJ1-1	TGTGCCAGCACCGGGGGGGTCGGCACTGAAGCTTTCTTT	CASTGGVGTEAFF
-	once	TRBV11-3	TRBJ2-2	TGTGCCAGCAGCCACCGACAGGATTGGACCGGGGAGCTGTTTTTT	CASSHRQDWTGELFF
TRBD1	-	TRBV7-6	TRBJ2-7	TGTGCCAGCAGCCATTCGGGACAGGGGCCCTACGAGCAGTACTTC	CASSHSGQGPYEQYF
-	-	TRBV11-1	TRBJ2-5	TGTGCCAGCAGCGTACTCCGGGGGTACCAAGAGACCCAGTACTTC	CASSVLRGYQETQYF
-	-	TRBV11-2	TRBJ1-1	TGTGCCAGCATCCCGGTTGCAGACATGAACACTGAAGCTTTCTTT	CASIPVADMNTEAFF
TRBD1	-	TRBV7-9	TRBJ2-7	TGTGCCAGCAGCCAGGACAGGCGAAACTACGAGCAGTACTTC	CASSQDRRNYEQYF
-	-	TRBV19	TRBJ1-6	TGTGCCAGTAGTATCCACAGGGATAATTCACCCCTCCACTTT	CASSIHRDNSPLHF
-	once	TRBV7-2	TRBJ2-7	TGTGCCAGCAGCTTAGCAATCCCACCCAGCGAGCAGTACTTC	CASSLAIPPSEQYF
TRBD1	-	TRBV9	TRBJ1-6	TGTGCCAGCAGCGTAGGGACAGGGGACTCACCCCTCCACTTT	CASSVGTGDSPLHF